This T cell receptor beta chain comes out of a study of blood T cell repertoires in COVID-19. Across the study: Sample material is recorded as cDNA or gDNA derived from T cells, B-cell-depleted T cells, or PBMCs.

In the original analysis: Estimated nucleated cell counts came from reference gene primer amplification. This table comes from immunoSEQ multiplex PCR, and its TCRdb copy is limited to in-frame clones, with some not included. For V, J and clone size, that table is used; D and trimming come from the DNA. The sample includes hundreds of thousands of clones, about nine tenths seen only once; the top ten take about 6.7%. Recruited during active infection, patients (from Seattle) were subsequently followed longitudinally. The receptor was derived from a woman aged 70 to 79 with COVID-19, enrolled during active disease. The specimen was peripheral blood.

The DNA for the CDR3 is TGTGCCAGCTCACCCCTTAGCGGGGGGCAACAAGAGACCCAGTACTTC. Its protein is CASSPLSGGQQETQYF. The J gene is TRBJ2-5, the V gene TRBV18; 10 bases are a match to TRBD2. The V segment lost 3 bases and the J segment 2 bases; nucleotides outside the gene matches: 6. Germline-derived CDR1 and CDR2 are KGHSH and LQKENI. The CDR3 runs 16 residues.